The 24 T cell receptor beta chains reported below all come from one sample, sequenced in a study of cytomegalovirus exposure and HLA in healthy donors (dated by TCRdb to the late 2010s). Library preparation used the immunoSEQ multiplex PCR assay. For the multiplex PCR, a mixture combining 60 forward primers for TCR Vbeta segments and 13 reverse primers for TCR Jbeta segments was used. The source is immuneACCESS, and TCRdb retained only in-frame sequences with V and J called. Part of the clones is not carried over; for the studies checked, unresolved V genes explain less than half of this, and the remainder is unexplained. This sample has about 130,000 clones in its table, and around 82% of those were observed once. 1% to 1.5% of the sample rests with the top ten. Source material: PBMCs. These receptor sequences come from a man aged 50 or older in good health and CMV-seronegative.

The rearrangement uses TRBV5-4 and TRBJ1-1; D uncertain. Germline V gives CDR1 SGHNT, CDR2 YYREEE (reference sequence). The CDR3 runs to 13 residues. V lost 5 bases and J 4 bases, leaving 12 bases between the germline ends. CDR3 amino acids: CASSQPGGTEAFF. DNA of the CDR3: TGTGCCAGCAGTCAACCAGGAGGCACTGAAGCTTTCTTT.

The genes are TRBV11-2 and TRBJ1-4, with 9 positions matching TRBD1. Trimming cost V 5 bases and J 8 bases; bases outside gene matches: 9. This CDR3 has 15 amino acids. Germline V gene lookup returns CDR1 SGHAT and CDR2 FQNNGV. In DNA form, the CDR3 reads TGTGCCAGCAGCCCCGCCGGGACAGGGTTAGAAAAACTGTTTTTT. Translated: CASSPAGTGLEKLFF.

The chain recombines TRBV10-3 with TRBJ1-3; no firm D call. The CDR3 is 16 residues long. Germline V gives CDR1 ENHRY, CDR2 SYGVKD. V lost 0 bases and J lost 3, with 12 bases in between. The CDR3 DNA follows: TGTGCCATCAGTGAGTCTCCCCGGGTCAGTGGAAACACCATATATTTT. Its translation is CAISESPRVSGNTIYF.

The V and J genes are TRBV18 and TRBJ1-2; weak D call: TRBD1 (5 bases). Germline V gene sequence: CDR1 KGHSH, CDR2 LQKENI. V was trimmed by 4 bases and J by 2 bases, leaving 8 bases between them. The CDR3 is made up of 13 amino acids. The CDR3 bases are TGTGCCAGCTCACAACAGGAGAACTATGGCTACACCTTC. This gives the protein CASSQQENYGYTF.

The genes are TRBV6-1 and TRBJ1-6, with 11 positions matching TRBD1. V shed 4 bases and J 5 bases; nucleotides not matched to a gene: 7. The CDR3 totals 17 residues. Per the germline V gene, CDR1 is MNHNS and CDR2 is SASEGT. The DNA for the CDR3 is TGTGCCAGCAGTGCAACCGGGACAGGGGGGAATAATTCACCCCTCCACTTT. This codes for CASSATGTGGNNSPLHF.

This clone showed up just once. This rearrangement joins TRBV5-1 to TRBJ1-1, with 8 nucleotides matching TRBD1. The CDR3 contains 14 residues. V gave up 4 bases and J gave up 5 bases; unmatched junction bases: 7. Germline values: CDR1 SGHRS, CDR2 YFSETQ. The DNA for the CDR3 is TGCGCCAGCAGCGCGAGCAGGGGGCAGACTGAAGCTTTCTTT. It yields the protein CASSASRGQTEAFF.

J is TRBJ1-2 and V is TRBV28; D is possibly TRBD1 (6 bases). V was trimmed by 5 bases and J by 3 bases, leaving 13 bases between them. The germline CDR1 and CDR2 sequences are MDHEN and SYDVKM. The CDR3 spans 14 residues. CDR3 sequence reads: CASSPRGGYYGYTF. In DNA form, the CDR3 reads TGTGCCAGCAGTCCACGGGGGGGCTACTATGGCTACACCTTC.

The CDR3 protein is CASSVGGTGGGELFF. The DNA for the CDR3 is TGTGCCAGCAGCGTAGGAGGGACAGGTGGCGGGGAGCTGTTTTTT. The genes are TRBV9 and TRBJ2-2, with 8 positions matching TRBD1. CDR1 and CDR2 (germline): SGDLS, YYNGEE. Germline trimming cut 0 bases from V and 7 bases from J; bases unmatched to any gene: 5. The CDR3 is 15 amino acids.

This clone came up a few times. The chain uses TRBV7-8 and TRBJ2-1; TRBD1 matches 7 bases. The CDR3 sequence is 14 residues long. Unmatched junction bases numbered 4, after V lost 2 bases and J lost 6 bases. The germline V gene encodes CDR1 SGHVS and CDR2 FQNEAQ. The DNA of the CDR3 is TGTGCCAGCAGCTTACCCGCAGGGGGCAATGAGCAGTTCTTC. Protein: CASSLPAGGNEQFF.

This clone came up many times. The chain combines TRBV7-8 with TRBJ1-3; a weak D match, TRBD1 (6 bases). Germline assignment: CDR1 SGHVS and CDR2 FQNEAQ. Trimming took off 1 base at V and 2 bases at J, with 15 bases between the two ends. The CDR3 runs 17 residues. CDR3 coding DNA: TGTGCCAGCAGCTTAGGTCCGGGACATGGCACTGGAAACACCATATATTTT. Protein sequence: CASSLGPGHGTGNTIYF.

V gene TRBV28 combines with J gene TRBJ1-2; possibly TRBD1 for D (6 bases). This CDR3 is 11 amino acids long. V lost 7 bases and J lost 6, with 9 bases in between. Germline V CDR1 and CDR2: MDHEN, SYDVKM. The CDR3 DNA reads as TGTGCCAGCAAGCGGGGGCATGGCTACACCTTC. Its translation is CASKRGHGYTF.

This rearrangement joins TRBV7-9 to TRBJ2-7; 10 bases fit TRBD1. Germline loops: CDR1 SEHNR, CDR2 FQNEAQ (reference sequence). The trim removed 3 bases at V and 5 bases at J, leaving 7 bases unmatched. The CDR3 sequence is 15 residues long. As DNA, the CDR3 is TGTGCCAGCAGCTTGACAGGGGGCTTTAGGAACGAGCAGTACTTC. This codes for CASSLTGGFRNEQYF.

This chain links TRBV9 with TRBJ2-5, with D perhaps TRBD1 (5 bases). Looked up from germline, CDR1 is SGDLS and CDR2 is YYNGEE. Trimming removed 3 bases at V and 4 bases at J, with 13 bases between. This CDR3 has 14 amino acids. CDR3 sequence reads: CASSDRWAAETQYF. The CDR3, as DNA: TGTGCCAGCAGCGACAGGTGGGCGGCAGAGACCCAGTACTTC.

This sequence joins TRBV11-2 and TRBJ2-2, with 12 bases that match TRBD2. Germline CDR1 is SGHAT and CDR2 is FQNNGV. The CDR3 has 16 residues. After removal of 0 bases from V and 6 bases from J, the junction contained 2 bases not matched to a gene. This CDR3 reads CASSLDLAGGAGELFF. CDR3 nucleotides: TGTGCCAGCAGCTTAGACCTAGCGGGGGGGGCCGGGGAGCTGTTTTTT.

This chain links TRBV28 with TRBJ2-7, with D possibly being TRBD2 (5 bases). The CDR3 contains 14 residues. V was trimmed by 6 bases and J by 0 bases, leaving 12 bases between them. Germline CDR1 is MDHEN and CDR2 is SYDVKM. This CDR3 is CASSPLTNSYEQYF. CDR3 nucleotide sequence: TGTGCCAGCAGCCCTCTGACTAACTCCTACGAGCAGTACTTC.

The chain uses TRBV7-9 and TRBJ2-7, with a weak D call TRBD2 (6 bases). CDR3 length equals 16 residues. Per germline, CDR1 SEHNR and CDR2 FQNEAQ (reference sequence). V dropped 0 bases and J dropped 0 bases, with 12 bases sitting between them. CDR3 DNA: TGTGCCAGCAGCTTAGCGGGTAGCGGCTCCTCCTACGAGCAGTACTTC. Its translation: CASSLAGSGSSYEQYF.

Here the CDR3 DNA reads TGTGCCAGCAGCCCAGTGACTAGCGGAATATTCATGTATTTT. This translates into CASSPVTSGIFMYF. This sequence joins TRBV7-2 and TRBJ2-3; 9 nucleotides match TRBD2. This CDR3 spans 14 amino acids. The germline V gene has CDR1 SGHTA and CDR2 FQGNSA. V gave up 5 bases and J gave up 14 bases; unmatched junction bases: 14.

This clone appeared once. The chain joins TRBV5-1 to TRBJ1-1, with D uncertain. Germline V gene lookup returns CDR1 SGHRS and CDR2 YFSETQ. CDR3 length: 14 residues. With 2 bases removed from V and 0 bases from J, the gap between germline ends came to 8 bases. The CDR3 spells CASSLTTVNTEAFF. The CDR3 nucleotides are TGCGCCAGCAGCTTAACCACAGTGAACACTGAAGCTTTCTTT.

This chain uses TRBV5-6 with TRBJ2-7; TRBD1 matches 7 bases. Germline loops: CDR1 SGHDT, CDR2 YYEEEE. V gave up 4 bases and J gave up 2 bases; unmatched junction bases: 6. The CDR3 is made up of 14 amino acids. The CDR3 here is CASSPEGQPYEQYF. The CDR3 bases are TGTGCCAGCAGCCCCGAGGGACAGCCCTACGAGCAGTACTTC.

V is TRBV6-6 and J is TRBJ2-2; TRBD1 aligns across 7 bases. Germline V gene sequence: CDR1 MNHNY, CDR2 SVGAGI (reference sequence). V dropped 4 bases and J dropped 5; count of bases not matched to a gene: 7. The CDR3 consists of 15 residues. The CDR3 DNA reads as TGTGCCAGCAGTTCACGACAGGGTTTTACCGGGGAGCTGTTTTTT. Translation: CASSSRQGFTGELFF.

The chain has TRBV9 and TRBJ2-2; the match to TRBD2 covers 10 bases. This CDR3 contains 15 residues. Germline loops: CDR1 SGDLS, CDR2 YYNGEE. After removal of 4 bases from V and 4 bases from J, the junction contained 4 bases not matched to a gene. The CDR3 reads CASSPSGSRTGELFF. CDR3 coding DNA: TGTGCCAGCAGCCCTAGCGGGAGTCGCACCGGGGAGCTGTTTTTT.

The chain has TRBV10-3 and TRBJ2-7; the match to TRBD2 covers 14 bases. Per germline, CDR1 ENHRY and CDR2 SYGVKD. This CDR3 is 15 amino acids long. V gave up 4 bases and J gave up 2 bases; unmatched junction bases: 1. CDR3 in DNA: TGTGCCATCAGTGGACTAGCGGGAGGGGCCTACGAGCAGTACTTC. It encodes CAISGLAGGAYEQYF.

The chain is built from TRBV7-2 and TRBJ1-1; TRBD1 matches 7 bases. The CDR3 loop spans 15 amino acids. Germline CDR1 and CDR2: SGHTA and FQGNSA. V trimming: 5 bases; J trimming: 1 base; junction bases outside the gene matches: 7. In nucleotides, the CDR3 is TGTGCCAGCAGCCCGCGACAGGGAAGGAACACTGAAGCTTTCTTT. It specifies CASSPRQGRNTEAFF.

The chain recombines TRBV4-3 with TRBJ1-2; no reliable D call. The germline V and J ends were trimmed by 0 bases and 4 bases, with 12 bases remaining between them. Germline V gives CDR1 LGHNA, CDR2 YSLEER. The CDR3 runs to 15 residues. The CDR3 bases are TGCGCCAGCAGCCAAGATTCAGGCAGGCCCTATGGCTACACCTTC. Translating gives CASSQDSGRPYGYTF.